The 26 T cell receptor beta chains listed next were all sequenced from one sample in a study of CD8+CD57+ T cells in acquired aplastic anemia. The template for TCR beta VDJ and CDR3 sequence profiling was genomic DNA. One entry per CDR3 protein results from TCRdb running MiXCR on the reads. The sample consists of about 220,000 distinct CDR3 sequences, around 32% of them appearing once. Sequencing was done on a sample of sorted CD4+, CD8+, or CD8+CD57+ T cells (not recorded which) from PBMCs. All receptors derive from a human donor in good health, serving as a control.

J is TRBJ1-2 and V is TRBV10-3; D not resolved. CDR3 size: 14 residues. V dropped 2 bases and J dropped 5 bases, with 12 bases sitting between them. CDR1 is ENHRY and CDR2 is SYGVKD in the germline V gene. CDR3: CAISENPGNYGYTF. DNA of the CDR3: TGTGCCATCAGTGAGAATCCGGGTAATTATGGCTACACCTTC.

In regard to this clonotype: No conserved phenylalanine or tryptophan ends this CDR3, so it is likely a read error. The CDR3 loop reads CASSEPNFPGQGNNSPLHL. The CDR3 DNA reads as TGTGCCAGCAGTGAACCAAACTTCCCGGGACAGGGAAATAATTCACCCCTCCACCTT. The chain employs TRBV2 and TRBJ1-6; TRBD1 matches 9 bases. From germline, CDR1 is SNHLY and CDR2 FYNNEI. After removal of 2 bases from V and 5 bases from J, the junction contained 13 bases not matched to a gene. The CDR3 totals 19 residues.

This clonotype appeared a few times. Sequence at one end of the junction differs from germline and may be a read error. The J gene is TRBJ2-7, the V gene TRBV10-3; D possibly corresponds to TRBD1 (5 bases). The CDR3 runs to 14 residues. The germline CDR1 and CDR2 sequences are ENHRY and SYGVKD. This CDR3 is CASSKLREINEQYF. CDR3 DNA: TGTGCCAGCAGTAAACTCAGGGAAATCAACGAGCAGTACTTC.

This clonotype has a count of ten or more. The chain has TRBV7-2 and TRBJ1-2, with D tentatively TRBD1 (5 bases). V lost 1 base, J lost 8 bases, and 17 bases lay in between. The CDR3 loop spans 15 amino acids. CDR1 and CDR2 from the germline V gene are SGHTA and FQGNSA. For the CDR3, the DNA is TGTGCCAGCAGCTTAGATGGGGGAATCCTCGGGGGCTACACCTTC. This gives the protein CASSLDGGILGGYTF.

This clonotype appeared many times. The chain has TRBV6-2 or TRBV6-3 and TRBJ2-5; 10 nucleotides line up with TRBD2. Trimming removed 2 bases from V and 2 bases from J; junction bases left unmatched: 2. CDR3 length: 15 residues. The germline gives CDR1 MNHEY, CDR2 SVGEGT. This CDR3 reads CASSYPTSGQETQYF. The CDR3 DNA reads as TGTGCCAGCAGTTACCCGACTAGCGGGCAAGAGACCCAGTACTTC.

At least ten counts were recorded for this clonotype. The chain uses TRBV20-1 and TRBJ2-7; 7 positions match TRBD1. Germline CDR1 and CDR2: DFQATT and SNEGSKA (reference sequence). The CDR3 loop spans 12 amino acids. V lost 5 bases, J lost 7 bases, and 8 bases stayed unmatched. DNA of the CDR3: TGCAGTGCTGGGACAGAACGTGGAGAGCAGTACTTC. Translation gives CSAGTERGEQYF.

This clonotype was seen repeatedly, ten times or more. The chain recombines TRBV5-6 with TRBJ1-2, with 9 bases aligning to TRBD1. The ends lost 3 bases at V and 1 base at J; junction bases unmatched: 4. The CDR3 is 15 amino acids. Germline V gives CDR1 SGHDT, CDR2 YYEEEE. The DNA for the CDR3 is TGTGCCAGCAGCTCAGGACAGGGGCATAACTATGGCTACACCTTC. Its protein product is CASSSGQGHNYGYTF.

This clonotype was counted at least ten times. The chain joins TRBV5-1 to TRBJ1-6; TRBD1 matches at 7 bases. The CDR3 length is 20 residues. Germline lookup yields CDR1 SGHRS and CDR2 YFSETQ. Trimming at V came to 4 bases and at J to 9 bases, leaving 25 bases not matched to a gene. CDR3 coding DNA: TGCGCCAGCAGCACCCAAATCCGGGACAGCGACCTCAAAAGATCTTCACCCCTCCACTTT. This codes for CASSTQIRDSDLKRSSPLHF.

This clonotype was seen at least ten times. This chain joins TRBV7-2 and TRBJ2-7; 9 positions agree with TRBD2. The CDR3 runs 17 residues. V was clipped by 5 bases and J by 3 bases; unmatched bases: 14. Germline lookup yields CDR1 SGHTA and CDR2 FQGNSA. CDR3 DNA: TGTGCCAGCAGCCGCTCCACGATAAGGACTAGCGTCTACGAGCAGTACTTC. This translates into CASSRSTIRTSVYEQYF.

The CDR3 region is CSARVGSTNGYTF. DNA for the CDR3: TGCAGTGCTAGAGTAGGATCAACGAATGGCTACACCTTC. This sequence joins TRBV20-1 and TRBJ1-2; D call uncertain. V was pared by 1 base and J by 6 bases, with 12 bases between. Germline CDR1 reads DFQATT; CDR2 reads SNEGSKA (reference sequence). The CDR3 consists of 13 residues.

The rearrangement links TRBV25-1 to TRBJ1-1; D is perhaps TRBD1 (6 bases). Trimming stripped 0 bases from V and 3 bases from J, with 14 bases between. The CDR3 is 16 residues long. Germline loops: CDR1 MGHDK, CDR2 SYGVNS. The CDR3 DNA sequence: TGTGCCAGCAGTGAATATGGGGGCGGCATGGACACTGAAGCTTTCTTT. Its protein product is CASSEYGGGMDTEAFF.

This clonotype appeared once. DNA for the CDR3: TGTGCCAGCAGCCTCGGGACTATTGAAGCTTTCTTT. Protein: CASSLGTIEAFF. The genes are TRBV7-9 and TRBJ1-1, with D possibly TRBD1 on 5 matching bases. Germline CDR1 is SEHNR and CDR2 is FQNEAQ (reference sequence). The germline V and J ends were trimmed by 5 bases and 7 bases, with 11 bases remaining between them. The CDR3 extends over 12 amino acids.

The chain is built from TRBV5-4 and TRBJ1-1; 7 bases map to TRBD1. Germline V gene sequence: CDR1 SGHNT, CDR2 YYREEE (reference sequence). This CDR3 comprises 14 residues. Losses at the gene ends were 3 bases for V and 7 bases for J; bases not matched to a gene: 9. The CDR3 DNA follows: TGTGCCAGCAGCTCCGACAGGGTACCGAATGAAGCTTTCTTT. Protein sequence: CASSSDRVPNEAFF.

In its sample, this clonotype was seen many times. The chain is built from TRBV29-1 and TRBJ2-1; 7 nucleotides line up with TRBD1. Germline V CDR1 and CDR2: SQVTM, ANQGSEA. This CDR3 has 13 amino acids. J gave up 6 bases and V 3 bases, and 5 bases lay outside the gene matches. This chain's CDR3 is CSVDGTVFNEQFF. CDR3 nucleotide sequence: TGCAGCGTTGACGGGACAGTATTCAATGAGCAGTTCTTC.

In this sample, this clonotype turned up many times. The rearrangement uses TRBV4-1 and TRBJ2-7; D remains ambiguous. V dropped 1 base and J dropped 2 bases, with 12 bases sitting between them. This CDR3 has 15 residues. Germline CDR1 is MGHRA and CDR2 is YSYEKL. CDR3 DNA sequence: TGCGCCAGCAGCCAAGGGTGGCAGGCTCCCTACGAGCAGTACTTC. This translates into CASSQGWQAPYEQYF.

This clonotype was counted a single time. This may be a read error: a much more frequent sequence differs by one nucleotide. This chain links TRBV11-1 with TRBJ1-2, with 7 bases fitting TRBD1. Germline CDR1 and CDR2: SGHAT and FQDESV (reference sequence). The CDR3 loop spans 15 amino acids. J was trimmed by 8 bases and V by 8 bases; bases with no gene match: 17. As DNA, the CDR3 is TGTGCCAGCGGCCCAGACAGGGACAACGGGCGGGGCTACACCTTC. Translated, it gives CASGPDRDNGRGYTF. Looking up the rest from reference TRBV11-1 and TRBJ1-2 gives the full variable domain: EAEVAQSPRYKITEKSQAVAFWCDPISGHATLYWYRQILGQGPELLVQFQDESVVDDSQLPKDRFSAERLKGVDSTLKIQPAELGDSAMYLCASGPDRDNGRGYTFGSGTRLTVV.

This clonotype was picked up many times. The chain carries TRBV15 and TRBJ1-2, with D maybe TRBD1 (5 bases). Per germline, CDR1 LNHNV and CDR2 YYDKDF (reference sequence). Trimming pared 1 base from V and 7 bases from J, leaving 16 bases between. This CDR3 is built from 15 residues. CDR3 in amino acids: CATSRGTPGVFGYTF. CDR3 nucleotide sequence: TGTGCCACCAGCAGAGGGACCCCGGGGGTCTTTGGCTACACCTTC.

This clonotype was recorded at least ten times. The chain links TRBV5-1 to TRBJ2-7; D ambiguous. The CDR3 loop spans 15 amino acids. Deletions cut 0 bases from V and 1 base from J, with 11 bases between. Germline V gene sequence: CDR1 SGHRS, CDR2 YFSETQ. The CDR3 is CASSLVARQSYEQYF. In DNA form, the CDR3 reads TGCGCCAGCAGCTTGGTCGCGCGCCAGTCCTACGAGCAGTACTTC.

This clonotype was observed at least ten times. The chain joins TRBV14 to TRBJ1-1; no reliable D call. The germline CDR1 and CDR2 sequences are SGHDN and FVKESK. The CDR3 runs 15 residues. Trimming cost V 2 bases and J 1 base, with 11 bases left between them. Here the CDR3 DNA reads TGTGCCAGCAGCCAAAACCGGGAGTCGAACACTGAAGCTTTCTTT. This sequence encodes CASSQNRESNTEAFF.

The sample holds many counts of this clonotype. V gene TRBV4-2 combines with J gene TRBJ2-7; 13 bases map to TRBD2. Trimming at V came to 5 bases and at J to 4 bases, leaving 5 bases not matched to a gene. The CDR3 sequence is 15 residues long. From germline, CDR1 is LGHNA and CDR2 YNFKEQ. The CDR3 loop reads CASSRTSGGDYEQYF. The CDR3 region has the DNA TGTGCCAGCAGCAGGACTAGCGGGGGCGATTACGAGCAGTACTTC.

This clonotype has ten or more counts. V usage is TRBV19 and J usage is TRBJ2-7; 13 bases are a match to TRBD2. The CDR3 sequence is 20 residues long. Trimming took 1 base from V and 6 from J; bases not matched to a gene: 18. Germline loops: CDR1 LNHDA, CDR2 SQIVND (reference sequence). CDR3 in DNA: TGTGCCAGTAGTATAGCTCCCGGGAGAAGGACTAGCGGGAGTAGCGTCGAGCAGTACTTC. It yields the protein CASSIAPGRRTSGSSVEQYF.

This clonotype was seen at least ten times. The V and J genes are TRBV11-2 and TRBJ1-2; D gene uncertain. Germline values: CDR1 SGHAT, CDR2 FQNNGV. V was cut by 8 bases and J by 6 bases, with 19 bases left in between. This CDR3 comprises 14 residues. The CDR3: CASFGSVIGDGYTF. The CDR3 DNA sequence: TGTGCCAGCTTTGGGTCAGTAATCGGTGATGGCTACACCTTC.

The J gene is TRBJ1-5, the V gene TRBV2, with no clear D. Trimming cost V 1 base and J 7 bases, with 11 bases left between them. In germline, CDR1 is SNHLY, CDR2 FYNNEI. This CDR3 spans 14 amino acids. DNA for the CDR3: TGTGCCAGCAGTGAAGACGGCAGTCCCCAGCCCCAGCATTTT. It specifies CASSEDGSPQPQHF.

This chain connects TRBV29-1 to TRBJ2-1; TRBD2 matches 10 bases. The CDR3 runs to 13 residues. The germline gives CDR1 SQVTM, CDR2 ANQGSEA. In nucleotides, the CDR3 is TGCGGATCAAAGCGGGAGGGCCGAGTTGAGCAGTTCTTC. As protein: CGSKREGRVEQFF.

This clonotype was detected ten times or more. The chain combines TRBV24-1 with TRBJ2-3; D ambiguous. Germline assignment: CDR1 KGHDR and CDR2 SFDVKD. V lost 4 bases and J lost 0, with 16 bases in between. The CDR3 is made up of 17 amino acids. CDR3 coding DNA: TGTGCCACCAGTGACCGACCCGGACGTGATAGCACAGATACGCAGTATTTT. As protein: CATSDRPGRDSTDTQYF.

The J gene is TRBJ1-3, the V gene TRBV5-6; D ambiguous. Trimming stripped 3 bases from V and 0 bases from J, with 10 bases between. Germline V gene data show CDR1 as SGHDT and CDR2 as YYEEEE. The CDR3 has 15 amino acids. CDR3 region: CASSSLGDSGNTIYF. In DNA form, the CDR3 reads TGTGCCAGCAGCTCCTTGGGCGACTCTGGAAACACCATATATTTT.